This T cell receptor (beta chain) derives from a study of cytomegalovirus exposure and HLA in healthy donors. The method was immunoSEQ multiplex PCR; TCRdb's version includes in-frame clones alone and lacks a portion of them. The table has 130,000 or so clones, roughly 87% seen once. As concerns this clone: The antigen is not known.

Study observations and caveats: Most TCR sequences were uncommon, yet certain public TCRs appeared in many donors. Reports indicated that the classifier achieved high specificity and sensitivity in diagnosing cytomegalovirus status.

The CDR3 is made up of 16 amino acids. V lost 2 bases and J lost 1, with 14 bases in between. CDR1 is SGHTA and CDR2 is FQGTGA in the germline V gene. Sequenced input: PBMCs. This TCR was sampled from a woman aged 18 to 35 in good health and CMV-seronegative. The rearrangement uses TRBV7-3 and TRBJ1-1; maybe TRBD1 (6 bases). The CDR3 loop is CASSLFPRGRNTEAFF. The DNA of the CDR3 is TGTGCCAGCAGCTTATTCCCCAGGGGCAGGAACACTGAAGCTTTCTTT.